Shown below are 21 T cell receptor beta chains from a single sample sequenced in a study of T cell responses to AZD1222 COVID-19 vaccine. Only in-frame clones appear in the TCRdb table, and some are missing; sequencing was by immunoSEQ multiplex PCR. Of approximately 130,000 clones in the sample, around 85% were seen once. Sample: peripheral blood, taken 28 days after the second dose of the MenACWY control vaccine. These receptors were taken from an adult who received the MenACWY meningococcal vaccine as a control.

This clone was counted once. The rearrangement uses TRBV19 and TRBJ1-2, with 8 bases lining up with TRBD1. The CDR3 length is 14 residues. V shed 5 bases and J 1 base; nucleotides not matched to a gene: 3. Germline V gene data show CDR1 as LNHDA and CDR2 as SQIVND (reference sequence). The CDR3 loop is CASSRTGYNYGYTF. In DNA, the CDR3 is TGTGCCAGTAGTCGGACAGGGTATAACTATGGCTACACCTTC.

The chain carries TRBV30 and TRBJ1-2, with 12 bases fitting TRBD1. V lost 1 base to trimming and J lost 4 bases; unmatched junction nucleotides: 1. CDR1 is GTSNPN, CDR2 SVGIG, per germline (reference sequence). There are 14 residues in the CDR3. CDR3 DNA: TGTGCCTGGAGTGAGGGACAGGGGGCCTATGGCTACACCTTC. It encodes CAWSEGQGAYGYTF.

The rearrangement uses TRBV7-7 and TRBJ2-4, with D perhaps TRBD1 (6 bases). V lost 5 bases to trimming and J lost 6 bases, with 20 bases between them. Per germline, CDR1 SSHAT and CDR2 FNYEAQ (reference sequence). The CDR3 is made up of 16 amino acids. In nucleotides, the CDR3 is TGTGCCAGCAGCCGTGCTCCTGCCGGCAGGGGAAACATTCAGTACTTC. Amino acids: CASSRAPAGRGNIQYF.

Here the CDR3 DNA reads TGTGCCAGCGTCGCGGACTACGAGCAGTACTTC. Translating gives CASVADYEQYF. The V gene is TRBV6-5, the J gene TRBJ2-7, with D unresolved. The CDR3 has 11 residues. With 8 bases removed from V and 3 bases from J, the gap between germline ends came to 8 bases. The V gene's germline CDR1 is MNHEY and CDR2 SVGAGI.

The V gene is TRBV12-3 or TRBV12-4, the J gene TRBJ2-2; TRBD2 matches 8 bases. J gave up 5 bases and V 11 bases, and 7 bases lay outside the gene matches. The CDR3 consists of 13 residues. The CDR3 region has the DNA TGTGCCGTGCGGGGACTAGGGACCGGGGAGCTGTTTTTT. Encoded protein: CAVRGLGTGELFF.

The rearrangement uses TRBV9 and TRBJ2-2; D possibly corresponds to TRBD1 (7 bases). The V and J ends lost 7 bases and 7 bases respectively, with 20 bases between them. CDR3 size: 15 residues. Germline CDR1 and CDR2: SGDLS and YYNGEE. The CDR3 DNA reads as TGTGCCAGCGGAGGGGCAGGGGGATTCGGCGGGGAGCTGTTTTTT. Translated, it gives CASGGAGGFGGELFF.

The chain is built from TRBV4-1 and TRBJ2-5; D gene uncertain. In germline, CDR1 is MGHRA, CDR2 YSYEKL. Trimming left V 0 bases short and J 5 bases short, with 4 bases between. There are 12 residues in the CDR3. The CDR3 spells CASSQDMETQYF. CDR3 sequence (DNA): TGCGCCAGCAGCCAAGATATGGAGACCCAGTACTTC.

The J gene is TRBJ1-2, the V gene TRBV28; no firm D call. Germline V gene sequence: CDR1 MDHEN, CDR2 SYDVKM. The CDR3 covers 13 residues. V was pared by 1 base and J by 8 bases, with 11 bases between. Here the CDR3 reads CASSLSGMEGYTF. CDR3 DNA sequence: TGTGCCAGCAGTTTATCTGGGATGGAGGGCTACACCTTC.

The V and J genes are TRBV14 and TRBJ1-2, with D unresolved. CDR3 length: 13 amino acids. CDR1 is SGHDN, CDR2 FVKESK, per germline. The V gene lost 4 bases and the J gene lost 3 bases, with 9 bases spanning the gap. The CDR3 bases are TGTGCCAGCAGCCCCCCCGGCTACTATGGCTACACCTTC. This codes for CASSPPGYYGYTF. Complete variable domain (other parts from reference TRBV14 and TRBJ1-2): EAGVTQFPSHSVIEKGQTVTLRCDPISGHDNLYWYRRVMGKEIKFLLHFVKESKQDESGMPNNRFLAERTGGTYSTLKVQPAELEDSGVYFCASSPPGYYGYTFGSGTRLTVV.

J is TRBJ2-5 and V is TRBV18, with D unresolved. The CDR3 is 13 residues long. Between the trimmed V and J ends, which lost 4 bases and 5 bases, there was a span of 11 bases. CDR1 is KGHSH, CDR2 LQKENI, per germline. The CDR3 here is CASSRSEVETQYF. The CDR3, as DNA: TGTGCCAGCTCACGATCTGAGGTGGAGACCCAGTACTTC.

The rearrangement uses TRBV12-3 or TRBV12-4 and TRBJ1-1; D remains unclear. The V gene lost 0 bases and the J gene lost 2 bases, with 4 bases spanning the gap. The CDR3 extends over 13 amino acids. This chain's CDR3 is CASSLARNTEAFF. The CDR3, as DNA: TGTGCCAGCAGTTTAGCAAGAAACACTGAAGCTTTCTTT.

The chain uses TRBV2 and TRBJ1-4; D is perhaps TRBD1 (6 bases). Germline CDR1 is SNHLY and CDR2 is FYNNEI. Trimming removed 1 base at V and 5 bases at J, with 11 bases between. The CDR3 sequence is 15 residues long. This CDR3 is CASSEVRGDNEKLFF. CDR3 DNA sequence: TGTGCCAGCAGTGAAGTGAGGGGGGACAATGAAAAACTGTTTTTT.

The chain joins TRBV15 to TRBJ1-6; D gene uncertain. CDR3 length: 13 amino acids. Trimming stripped 7 bases from V and 8 bases from J, with 12 bases between. Germline V gene sequence: CDR1 LNHNV, CDR2 YYDKDF (reference sequence). The CDR3 loop reads CATTRSRDSPLHF. CDR3 bases: TGTGCCACCACCCGGAGTCGTGATTCACCCCTCCACTTT. Looking up the rest from reference TRBV15 and TRBJ1-6 gives the full variable domain: DAMVIQNPRYQVTQFGKPVTLSCSQTLNHNVMYWYQQKSSQAPKLLFHYYDKDFNNEADTPDNFQSRRPNTSFCFLDIRSPGLGDTAMYLCATTRSRDSPLHFGNGTRLTVT.

This clone was seen a handful of times. The chain is built from TRBV7-2 and TRBJ2-7; the D gene is possibly TRBD2 (5 bases). V was trimmed by 5 bases and J by 3 bases, leaving 17 bases between them. The CDR3 has 15 residues. Germline-derived CDR1 and CDR2 are SGHTA and FQGNSA. For the CDR3, the DNA is TGTGCCAGCAGCAGGCAGACTACGGGGAGCTACGAGCAGTACTTC. This encodes CASSRQTTGSYEQYF. Together with reference TRBV7-2 and TRBJ2-7, the CDR3 gives the full variable domain: GAGVSQSPSNKVTEKGKDVELRCDPISGHTALYWYRQSLGQGLEFLIYFQGNSAPDKSGLPSDRFSAERTGGSVSTLTIQRTQQEDSAVYLCASSRQTTGSYEQYFGPGTRLTVT.

The chain employs TRBV9 and TRBJ2-6; D assignment may be TRBD1 or TRBD2 (5 bases each). V dropped 0 bases and J dropped 4 bases, with 8 bases sitting between them. The CDR3 totals 15 residues. The germline gives CDR1 SGDLS, CDR2 YYNGEE. CDR3 sequence reads: CASSVGGAGANVLTF. DNA of the CDR3: TGTGCCAGCAGCGTAGGAGGGGCGGGGGCCAACGTCCTGACTTTC.

The rearrangement uses TRBV7-6 and TRBJ2-7; possibly TRBD2 for D (5 bases). Germline-derived CDR1 and CDR2 are SGHVS and FNYEAQ. The V gene lost 1 base and the J gene lost 5 bases, with 9 bases spanning the gap. This CDR3 has 13 residues. The CDR3 loop is CASSLGFSDEQYF. CDR3 nucleotide sequence: TGTGCCAGCAGCTTAGGTTTTAGCGACGAGCAGTACTTC.

The table lists this clone with a count of one. This chain joins TRBV6-6 and TRBJ1-2, with 9 bases fitting TRBD1. This CDR3 has 14 residues. Per the germline V gene, CDR1 is MNHNY and CDR2 is SVGAGI (reference sequence). Trimming removed 2 bases from V and 8 bases from J; junction bases left unmatched: 6. CDR3 in DNA: TGTGCCAGCAGTTACGCAGACAGGGGGGGCGGCTACACCTTC. This codes for CASSYADRGGGYTF.

The CDR3 region has the DNA TGTGCCAGCAGCCAATATCCCGGGACAGGGGGCGCCCCTAACTATGGCTACACCTTC. Protein: CASSQYPGTGGAPNYGYTF. J is TRBJ1-2 and V is TRBV7-2, with 12 bases identical to TRBD1. V shed 5 bases, J shed 0 bases, and the junction held 13 bases outside the gene matches. Germline V gene data show CDR1 as SGHTA and CDR2 as FQGNSA. This CDR3 is 19 amino acids long.

This clone was counted once. V and J are TRBV24-1 and TRBJ1-2; 7 bases map to TRBD1. Germline loops: CDR1 KGHDR, CDR2 SFDVKD. The CDR3 extends over 12 amino acids. J was trimmed by 14 bases and V by 1 base; bases with no gene match: 6. DNA for the CDR3: TGTGCCACCAGTGATTTAGGGGGCCATTGGACCTTC. Its protein product is CATSDLGGHWTF.

This clone was observed once. The genes are TRBV4-2 and TRBJ2-2; D uncertain. The V and J ends lost 0 bases and 1 base respectively, with 12 bases between them. The CDR3 totals 17 residues. Germline V gene lookup returns CDR1 LGHNA and CDR2 YNFKEQ. CDR3: CASSQDWANQNTGELFF. The DNA for the CDR3 is TGTGCCAGCAGCCAAGATTGGGCTAACCAGAACACCGGGGAGCTGTTTTTT.

The J gene is TRBJ2-1, the V gene TRBV23-1, with unresolved D. TRBV23-1 is annotated as an ORF whose role is uncertain. The CDR3 runs 14 residues. Trimming took off 3 bases at V and 3 bases at J, with 9 bases between the two ends. Here the CDR3 DNA reads TGCGCCAGCAGTCATCTGGGATACTACAATGAGCAGTTCTTC. The encoded protein is CASSHLGYYNEQFF.